This entry describes one TCR beta chain. Its specificity is unknown. Generated by immunoSEQ multiplex PCR, the TCRdb table keeps only in-frame clones and is missing some. The sample consists of 2 million to 2.5 million clones, 95% of them appearing once. The record originates from a study of shared clonotypes between healthy human individuals. General study points: Sharing across a few donors was seen in 4% to 6.5% of naive CD4 clonotypes.

The CDR3 sequence is 16 residues long. Trimming cost V 5 bases and J 0 bases, with 14 bases left between them. CDR1 SGHTA and CDR2 FQGTGA come from the germline V gene. The genes are TRBV7-3 and TRBJ1-3; the D gene is possibly TRBD1 (5 bases). Material for sequencing was naive CD4+ T cells sorted from blood. Subset specified: CD45RA+ positively selected. This clonotype originated in a man in his late teens or twenties in good health. The CDR3 region is CASSTPAGSSGNTIYF. The CDR3 nucleotides read TGTGCCAGCAGCACTCCTGCAGGGTCCTCTGGAAACACCATATATTTT. Full variable domain (missing parts from reference TRBV7-3 and TRBJ1-3): GAGVSQTPSNKVTEKGKYVELRCDPISGHTALYWYRQSLGQGPEFLIYFQGTGAADDSGLPNDRFFAVRPEGSVSTLKIQRTERGDSAVYLCASSTPAGSSGNTIYFGEGSWLTVV.